The 10 T cell receptor beta chains presented below share a single source sample, sequenced in a study of blood T cell repertoires in COVID-19. Only in-frame clones appear in the TCRdb table, and some are missing; sequencing was by immunoSEQ multiplex PCR. The table lists about 170,000 clones, around nine tenths of them singletons, with over 3.5% in the top ten. Sequencing input: peripheral blood. These receptors all stem from a young man with active or convalescent COVID-19.

Concerning this clone itself: The sample contains more than one DNA sequence encoding this CDR3. The chain carries TRBV12-3 or TRBV12-4 and TRBJ2-2; unclear D gene. Between the trimmed V and J ends, which lost 3 bases and 6 bases, there was a span of 5 bases. The CDR3 runs to 12 residues. The CDR3 DNA sequence: TGTGCCAGCAGTTTCTACCCCGGGGAGCTGTTTTTT. Translating gives CASSFYPGELFF.

The chain employs TRBV28 and TRBJ1-6; 9 bases map to TRBD1. Germline trimming cut 5 bases from V and 11 bases from J; bases unmatched to any gene: 22. CDR3 length: 19 residues. Germline V gene sequence: CDR1 MDHEN, CDR2 SYDVKM. The CDR3 loop reads CASSGLTGTGTLYAAPLHF. DNA of the CDR3: TGTGCCAGCAGTGGACTTACCGGGACAGGGACCCTATATGCGGCACCCCTCCACTTT. Together with reference TRBV28 and TRBJ1-6, the CDR3 gives the full variable domain: DVKVTQSSRYLVKRTGEKVFLECVQDMDHENMFWYRQDPGLGLRLIYFSYDVKMKEKGDIPEGYSVSREKKERFSLILESASTNQTSMYLCASSGLTGTGTLYAAPLHFGNGTRLTVT.

The chain uses TRBV7-2 and TRBJ1-2, with 10 bases identical to TRBD1. The V gene end was trimmed by 1 base and the J gene end by 4 bases; junction bases not matched to a gene: 6. The CDR3 runs to 16 residues. Germline values: CDR1 SGHTA, CDR2 FQGNSA. Written as DNA, the CDR3 is TGTGCCAGCAGCTTAGGTGGGACAGGGGTCTTCTATGGCTACACCTTC. It is translated as CASSLGGTGVFYGYTF.

The chain recombines TRBV3-1 (or the pseudogene TRBV3-2) with TRBJ1-1; 8 bases agree with TRBD1. The CDR3 extends over 13 amino acids. CDR1 and CDR2 from the germline V gene are LGHDT and YNNKEL (reference sequence). Trimming removed 3 bases from V and 4 bases from J; junction bases left unmatched: 1. The CDR3 DNA reads TGTGCCAGCAGCCAGACAGGGGTCACTGAAGCTTTCTTT. Amino acids: CASSQTGVTEAFF.

The chain employs TRBV12-3 or TRBV12-4 and TRBJ1-3; D unresolved. The CDR3 runs 13 residues. The V and J ends lost 5 bases and 0 bases respectively, with 5 bases between them. This chain's CDR3 is CASSPNSGNTIYF. In DNA form, the CDR3 reads TGTGCCAGCAGTCCTAACTCTGGAAACACCATATATTTT.

This clone has a count of ten or more. The chain joins TRBV11-2 to TRBJ1-2; D gene ambiguous. This CDR3 is built from 11 residues. Trimming shortened V by 8 bases and J by 0 bases, and 4 bases separated the two germline ends. CDR1 and CDR2 (germline): SGHAT, FQNNGV. The CDR3 here is CASRANYGYTF. The CDR3 DNA reads TGTGCCAGCCGCGCTAACTATGGCTACACCTTC.

The chain employs TRBV5-1 and TRBJ2-1, with 9 bases fitting TRBD2. The CDR3 extends over 15 amino acids. Trimming took 6 bases from V and 4 from J; bases not matched to a gene: 8. Germline V gives CDR1 SGHRS, CDR2 YFSETQ. CDR3 sequence: CASNPGAGGYNEQFF. The CDR3 region has the DNA TGCGCCAGCAACCCGGGAGCGGGGGGTTACAATGAGCAGTTCTTC.

The V call is TRBV6-5, the J call TRBJ2-2; tentatively, D is TRBD1 (6 bases). The ends were cut back, 0 bases at V and 5 bases at J, with 13 bases in the middle. Germline V gene lookup returns CDR1 MNHEY and CDR2 SVGAGI. The CDR3 contains 16 residues. The CDR3 DNA is TGTGCCAGCAGTTACTCAGGGCAGGGGAGAACCGGGGAGCTGTTTTTT. Its translation is CASSYSGQGRTGELFF.

The V and J genes are TRBV5-1 and TRBJ1-4, with no clear D. CDR1 SGHRS and CDR2 YFSETQ come from the germline V gene. V was pared by 0 bases and J by 7 bases, with 13 bases between. The CDR3 sequence is 15 residues long. CDR3 loop: CASSLEGGSFEKLFF. The CDR3 DNA reads TGCGCCAGCAGCTTGGAAGGAGGATCGTTTGAAAAACTGTTTTTT.

The gene calls are TRBV15 and TRBJ2-1; 7 bases fit TRBD1. Unmatched junction bases numbered 16, after V lost 0 bases and J lost 5 bases. This CDR3 has 19 amino acids. The germline gives CDR1 LNHNV, CDR2 YYDKDF (reference sequence). In DNA form, the CDR3 reads TGTGCCACCAGCAGAGATCGACAGGGCCGGGGTGGTTGGAACAATGAGCAGTTCTTC. Translating gives CATSRDRQGRGGWNNEQFF.